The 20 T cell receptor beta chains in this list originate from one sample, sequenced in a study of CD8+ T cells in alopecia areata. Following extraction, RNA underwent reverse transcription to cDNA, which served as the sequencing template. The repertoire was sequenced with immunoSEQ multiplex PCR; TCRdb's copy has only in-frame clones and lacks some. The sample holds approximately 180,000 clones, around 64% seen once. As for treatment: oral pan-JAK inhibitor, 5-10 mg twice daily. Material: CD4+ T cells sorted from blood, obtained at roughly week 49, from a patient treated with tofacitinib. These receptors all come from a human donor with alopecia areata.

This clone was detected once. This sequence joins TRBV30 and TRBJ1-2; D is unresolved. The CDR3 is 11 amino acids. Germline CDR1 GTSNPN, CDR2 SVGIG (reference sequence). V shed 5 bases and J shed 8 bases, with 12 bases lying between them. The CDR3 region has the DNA TGTGCCTGGGGCGACGGTGGGGGCTACACCTTC. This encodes CAWGDGGGYTF. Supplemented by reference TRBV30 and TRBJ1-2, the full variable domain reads SQTIHQWPATLVQPVGSPLSLECTVEGTSNPNLYWYRQAAGRGLQLLFYSVGIGQISSEVPQNLSASRPQDRQFILSSKKLLLSDSGFYLCAWGDGGGYTFGSGTRLTVV.

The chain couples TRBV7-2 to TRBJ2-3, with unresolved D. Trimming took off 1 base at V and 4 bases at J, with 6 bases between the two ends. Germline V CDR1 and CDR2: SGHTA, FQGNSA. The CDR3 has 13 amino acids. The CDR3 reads CASSLGSADTQYF. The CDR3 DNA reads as TGTGCCAGCAGCTTAGGAAGTGCAGATACGCAGTATTTT.

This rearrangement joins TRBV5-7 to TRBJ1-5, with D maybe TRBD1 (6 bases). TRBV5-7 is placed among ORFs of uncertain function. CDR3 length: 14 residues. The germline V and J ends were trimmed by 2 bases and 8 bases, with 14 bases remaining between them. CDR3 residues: CASSFATGLKPQHF. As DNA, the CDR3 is TGTGCCAGCAGCTTCGCGACAGGATTAAAGCCCCAGCATTTT.

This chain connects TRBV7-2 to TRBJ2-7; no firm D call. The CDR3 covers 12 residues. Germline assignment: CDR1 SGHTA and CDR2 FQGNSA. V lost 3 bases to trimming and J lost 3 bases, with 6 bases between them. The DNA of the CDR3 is TGTGCCAGCAGCTTCGGCCTCTACGAGCAGTACTTC. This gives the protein CASSFGLYEQYF.

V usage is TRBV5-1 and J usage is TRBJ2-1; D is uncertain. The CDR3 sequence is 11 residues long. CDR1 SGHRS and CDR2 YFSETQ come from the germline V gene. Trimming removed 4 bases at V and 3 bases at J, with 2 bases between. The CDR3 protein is CASSVYNEQFF. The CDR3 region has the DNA TGCGCCAGCAGCGTCTACAATGAGCAGTTCTTC.

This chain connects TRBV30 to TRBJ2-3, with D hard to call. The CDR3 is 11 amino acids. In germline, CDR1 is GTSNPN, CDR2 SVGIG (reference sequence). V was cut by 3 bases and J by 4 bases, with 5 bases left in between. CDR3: CAWRQADTQYF. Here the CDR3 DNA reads TGTGCCTGGAGGCAGGCAGATACGCAGTATTTT.

CDR3 sequence reads: CASSQEMGGLNEKLFF. DNA of the CDR3: TGTGCCAGCAGCCAAGAGATGGGGGGACTTAATGAAAAACTGTTTTTT. The chain couples TRBV4-2 to TRBJ1-4, with D maybe TRBD1 (5 bases). The CDR3 sequence is 16 residues long. The germline CDR1 and CDR2 sequences are LGHNA and YNFKEQ. Trimming pared 0 bases from V and 4 bases from J, leaving 12 bases between.

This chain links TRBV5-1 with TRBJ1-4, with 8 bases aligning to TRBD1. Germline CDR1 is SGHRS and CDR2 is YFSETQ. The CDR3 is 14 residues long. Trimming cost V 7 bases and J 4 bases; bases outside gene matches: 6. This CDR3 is CASSGGSFNEKLFF. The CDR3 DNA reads TGCGCCAGCTCAGGGGGCAGCTTTAATGAAAAACTGTTTTTT.

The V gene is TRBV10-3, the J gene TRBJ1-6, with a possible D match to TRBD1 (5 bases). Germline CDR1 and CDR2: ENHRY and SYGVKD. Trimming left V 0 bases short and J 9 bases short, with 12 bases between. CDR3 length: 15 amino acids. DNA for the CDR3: TGTGCCATCAGTGAGTCAGGAGGGGCTGTTTCACCCCTCCACTTT. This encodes CAISESGGAVSPLHF.

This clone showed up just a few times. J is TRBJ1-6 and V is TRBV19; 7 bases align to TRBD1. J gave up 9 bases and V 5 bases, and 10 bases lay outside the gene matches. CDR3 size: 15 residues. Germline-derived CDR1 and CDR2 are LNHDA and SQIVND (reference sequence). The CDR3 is CASSGQAQDLSPLHF. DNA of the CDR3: TGTGCCAGTAGTGGACAGGCTCAGGATCTTTCACCCCTCCACTTT.

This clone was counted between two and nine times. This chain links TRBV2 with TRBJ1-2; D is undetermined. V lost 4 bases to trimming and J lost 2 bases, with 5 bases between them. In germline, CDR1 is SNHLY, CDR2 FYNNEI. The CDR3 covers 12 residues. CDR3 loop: CASSGENYGYTF. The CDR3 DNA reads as TGTGCCAGCAGTGGGGAGAACTATGGCTACACCTTC.

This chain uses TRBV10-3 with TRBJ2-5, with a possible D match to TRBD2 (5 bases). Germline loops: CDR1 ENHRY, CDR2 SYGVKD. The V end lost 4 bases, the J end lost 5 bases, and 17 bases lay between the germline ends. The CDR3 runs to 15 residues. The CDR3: CAISAPTPSGETQYF. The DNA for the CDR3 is TGTGCCATCAGTGCCCCGACACCATCGGGGGAGACCCAGTACTTC.

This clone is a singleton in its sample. The CDR3 is CASEGQINQPQHF. CDR3 nucleotides: TGTGCCAGTGAAGGACAGATCAATCAGCCCCAGCATTTT. This sequence joins TRBV6-1 and TRBJ1-5; weak D call: TRBD1 (6 bases). Germline V gives CDR1 MNHNS, CDR2 SASEGT. There are 13 residues in the CDR3. Trimming took off 9 bases at V and 3 bases at J, with 12 bases between the two ends.

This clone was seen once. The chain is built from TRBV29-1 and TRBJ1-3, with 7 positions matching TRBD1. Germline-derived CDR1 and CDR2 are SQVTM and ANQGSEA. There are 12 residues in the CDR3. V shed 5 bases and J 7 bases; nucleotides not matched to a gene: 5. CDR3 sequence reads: CSVQGTANTIYF. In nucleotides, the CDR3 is TGCAGCGTTCAAGGGACAGCGAACACCATATATTTT.

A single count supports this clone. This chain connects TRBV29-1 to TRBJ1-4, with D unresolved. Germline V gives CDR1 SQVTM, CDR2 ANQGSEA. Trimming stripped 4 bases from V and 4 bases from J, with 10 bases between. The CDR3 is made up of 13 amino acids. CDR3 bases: TGCAGCGTTGCGTTGCAGCTTAATGAAAAACTGTTTTTT. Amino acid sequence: CSVALQLNEKLFF.

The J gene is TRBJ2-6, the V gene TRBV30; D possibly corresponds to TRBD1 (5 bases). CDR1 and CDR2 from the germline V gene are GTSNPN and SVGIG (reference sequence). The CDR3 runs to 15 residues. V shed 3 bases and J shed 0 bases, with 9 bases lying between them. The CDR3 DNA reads TGTGCCTGGAGCGCAGGGTTCTCTGGGGCCAACGTCCTGACTTTC. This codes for CAWSAGFSGANVLTF.

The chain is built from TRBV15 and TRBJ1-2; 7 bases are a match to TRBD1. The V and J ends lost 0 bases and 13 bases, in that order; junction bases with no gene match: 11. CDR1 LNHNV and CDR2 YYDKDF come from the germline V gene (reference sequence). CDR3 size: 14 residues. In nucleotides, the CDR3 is TGTGCCACCAGCAGAGATATGAGACAGGGATGGCTCACCTTC. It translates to CATSRDMRQGWLTF. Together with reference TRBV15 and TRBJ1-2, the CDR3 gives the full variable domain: DAMVIQNPRYQVTQFGKPVTLSCSQTLNHNVMYWYQQKSSQAPKLLFHYYDKDFNNEADTPDNFQSRRPNTSFCFLDIRSPGLGDTAMYLCATSRDMRQGWLTFGSGTRLTVV.

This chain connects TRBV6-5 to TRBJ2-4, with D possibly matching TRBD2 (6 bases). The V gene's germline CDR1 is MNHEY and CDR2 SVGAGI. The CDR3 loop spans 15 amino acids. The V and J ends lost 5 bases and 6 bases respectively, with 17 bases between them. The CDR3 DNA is TGTGCCAGCAGTACCGCCCTTGCCGGGGGAAACATTCAGTACTTC. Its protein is CASSTALAGGNIQYF.

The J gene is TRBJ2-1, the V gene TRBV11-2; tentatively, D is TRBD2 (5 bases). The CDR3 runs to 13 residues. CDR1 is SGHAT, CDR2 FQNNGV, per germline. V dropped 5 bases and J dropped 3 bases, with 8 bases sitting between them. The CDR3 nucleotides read TGTGCCAGCAGCCCGGGGAACTACAATGAGCAGTTCTTC. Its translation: CASSPGNYNEQFF.

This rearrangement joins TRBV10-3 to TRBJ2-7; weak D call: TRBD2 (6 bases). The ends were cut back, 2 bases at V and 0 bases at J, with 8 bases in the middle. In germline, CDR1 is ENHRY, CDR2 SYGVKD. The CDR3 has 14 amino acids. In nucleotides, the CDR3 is TGTGCCATCAGTGAGCGGGGGAACTCCTACGAGCAGTACTTC. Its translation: CAISERGNSYEQYF.